This T cell receptor (beta chain) was identified during a study of identical twins. Germline CDR1 SGHRS, CDR2 YFSETQ. This CDR3 comprises 12 residues. Trimming cost V 7 bases and J 5 bases, with 13 bases left between them. TCRdb reanalysed the 5' RACE reads using MiXCR and keeps one entry per CDR3 protein. The sample holds 1.5 million to 2 million distinct CDR3 sequences, roughly 35% seen once. This clonotype has just a few counts. The receptor was derived from a newborn girl in good health. The sequenced material came from cord blood. The V gene is TRBV5-1, the J gene TRBJ2-7; TRBD1 might be the D (6 bases). CDR3 sequence: CASGQTGHEQYF. The CDR3 bases are TGCGCCAGCGGACAAACAGGGCACGAGCAGTACTTC.